These 5 T cell receptor beta chains were sequenced from one sample in a study of CD8 T cells in ankylosing spondylitis. TCRdb fed the 5' RACE reads into MiXCR, producing one record per CDR3 protein. The table has about 360,000 distinct CDR3 sequences, 20% to 25% seen once. Material: blood, either unsorted or a sorted T cell fraction (not recorded which). Every receptor here comes from a male donor with ankylosing spondylitis or in good health (not recorded which).

Written as DNA, the CDR3 is TGTGCCAGCAGTTCCTCCCGAGGGGGCACAGATACGCAGTATTTT. This translates into CASSSSRGGTDTQYF. The chain has TRBV6-5 and TRBJ2-3; D is possibly TRBD1 or TRBD2 (5 bases each). The CDR3 is made up of 15 amino acids. CDR1 and CDR2 from the germline V gene are MNHEY and SVGAGI. V was pared by 4 bases and J by 1 base, with 12 bases between.

The rearrangement links TRBV2 to TRBJ2-1; D uncertain. This CDR3 contains 16 residues. From germline, CDR1 is SNHLY and CDR2 FYNNEI. Trimming left V 0 bases short and J 8 bases short, with 17 bases between. CDR3 nucleotide sequence: TGTGCCAGCAGTGAAGCGCTCGGTGGCGCTGGGGATGAGCAGTTCTTC. Encoded protein: CASSEALGGAGDEQFF.

This chain connects TRBV9 to TRBJ2-5, with a tentative D call TRBD1 (7 bases). The V and J ends lost 4 bases and 5 bases respectively, with 18 bases between them. The CDR3 is 15 residues long. CDR1 SGDLS and CDR2 YYNGEE come from the germline V gene. The CDR3 loop reads CASSLQGGLAETQYF. The CDR3 DNA is TGTGCCAGCAGCCTCCAGGGGGGTTTGGCGGAGACCCAGTACTTC.

CDR3 DNA: TGTGCCAGCAGAACATCCACCGGCCGGGACAGGTCCCATGAGCAGTTCTTC. Translation: CASRTSTGRDRSHEQFF. The rearrangement uses TRBV12-3 or TRBV12-4 and TRBJ2-1; 8 bases agree with TRBD1. This CDR3 spans 17 amino acids. The V gene end was trimmed by 6 bases and the J gene end by 8 bases; junction bases not matched to a gene: 18.

This sequence joins TRBV12-3 or TRBV12-4 and TRBJ2-7; 9 nucleotides align to TRBD1. The CDR3 runs 15 residues. With 1 base clipped from V and 5 bases from J, the junction kept 6 bases outside the gene matches. The CDR3 DNA sequence: TGTGCCAGCAGTTTAGATGGGACAGGGATCGACGAGCAGTACTTC. As protein: CASSLDGTGIDEQYF.